These 26 T cell receptor beta chains came from one sample sequenced in a study of identical twins. TCRdb re-called the 5' RACE reads through MiXCR, storing one row per CDR3 protein. The sample lists roughly 1,500,000 distinct CDR3 sequences, more than 30% occurring once. The specimen sequenced was cord blood. These TCRs come from a newborn girl in good health.

The sample holds a few counts of this clonotype. The V gene is TRBV27, the J gene TRBJ2-1; D ambiguous. Germline V CDR1 and CDR2: MNHEY, SMNVEV (reference sequence). CDR3 length equals 15 residues. The ends were cut back, 0 bases at V and 0 bases at J, with 6 bases in the middle. The CDR3 DNA reads TGTGCCAGCAGTTTATCTCAGAGCTCCTACAATGAGCAGTTCTTC. This gives the protein CASSLSQSSYNEQFF.

This clonotype occurred a few times. This chain uses TRBV12-3 or TRBV12-4 with TRBJ1-5; D gene ambiguous. This CDR3 contains 14 residues. Trimming took 2 bases from V and 1 from J, leaving 6 bases between them. This CDR3 reads CASSLFMSNQPQHF. The CDR3 DNA reads TGTGCCAGCAGTTTATTCATGAGCAATCAGCCCCAGCATTTT.

This clonotype was seen only a few times. Just one base apart from a much larger clone, this may be a read error. V and J are TRBV6-1 and TRBJ2-7; the D gene is possibly TRBD1 (6 bases). Trimming shortened V by 7 bases and J by 0 bases, and 10 bases separated the two germline ends. CDR1 and CDR2 (germline): MNHNS, SASEGT. This CDR3 has 13 amino acids. CDR3 in amino acids: CASNRQDSYEQYF. The CDR3 DNA reads as TGTGCCAGCAACCGACAGGACTCCTACGAGCAGTACTTC.

The chain couples TRBV5-1 to TRBJ2-1, with 10 bases matching TRBD2. With V trimmed by 0 bases and J by 9 bases, 6 bases remained unmatched. This CDR3 comprises 15 residues. CDR1 is SGHRS and CDR2 is YFSETQ in the germline V gene. The DNA for the CDR3 is TGCGCCAGCAGCTTGGCTAGCGGGAGAGGTGTTGAGCAGTTCTTC. Amino acid sequence: CASSLASGRGVEQFF. The full variable domain, completed using reference TRBV5-1 and TRBJ2-1, is KAGVTQTPRYLIKTRGQQVTLSCSPISGHRSVSWYQQTPGQGLQFLFEYFSETQRNKGNFPGRFSGRQFSNSRSEMNVSTLELGDSALYLCASSLASGRGVEQFFGPGTRLTVL.

The chain links TRBV6-6 to TRBJ2-1; D remains ambiguous. V shed 6 bases and J shed 0 bases, with 9 bases lying between them. Germline V gives CDR1 MNHNY, CDR2 SVGAGI (reference sequence). The CDR3 length is 14 residues. Written as DNA, the CDR3 is TGTGCCAGCAGGCTGGGAATCTCCTACAATGAGCAGTTCTTC. It translates to CASRLGISYNEQFF.

The V gene is TRBV12-3 or TRBV12-4, the J gene TRBJ2-1; D ambiguous. CDR3 length: 16 residues. Trimming removed 5 bases from V and 2 bases from J, with 16 bases in between. The CDR3 protein is CASSQGFGVTYNEQFF. As DNA, the CDR3 is TGTGCCAGCAGTCAAGGTTTTGGGGTTACCTACAATGAGCAGTTCTTC.

This sequence joins TRBV27 and TRBJ1-4; D not certain. The germline V and J ends were trimmed by 5 bases and 8 bases, with 12 bases remaining between them. CDR1 is MNHEY and CDR2 is SMNVEV in the germline V gene (reference sequence). The CDR3 sequence is 13 residues long. DNA of the CDR3: TGTGCCAGCAGTAGGTCGGCCGGAGAAAAACTGTTTTTT. Its translation is CASSRSAGEKLFF.

The chain uses TRBV4-2 and TRBJ2-1; a possible D gene is TRBD2 (5 bases). The J call may not be correct, given that the DNA end is closer to TRBJ2-7. Germline values: CDR1 LGHNA, CDR2 YNFKEQ. CDR3 length: 17 amino acids. CDR3 amino acids: CASSQDIGERSYNEQYF. The CDR3 nucleotides read TGTGCCAGCAGCCAAGACATCGGGGAGCGGTCCTACAATGAGCAGTACTTC.

In its sample, this clonotype was seen a few times. The CDR3 DNA is TGCGCCAGCAGCTTGATCCCCGAGGGCTATTTAGTGCCCTTAACCTACAATGAGCAGTTCTTC. This translates into CASSLIPEGYLVPLTYNEQFF. J is TRBJ2-1 and V is TRBV5-1; possibly TRBD2 for D (5 bases). This CDR3 is built from 21 residues. V was trimmed by 1 base and J by 2 bases, leaving 28 bases between them. Germline-derived CDR1 and CDR2 are SGHRS and YFSETQ.

The chain couples TRBV7-9 to TRBJ2-3; D is undetermined. Trimming shortened V by 5 bases and J by 2 bases, and 14 bases separated the two germline ends. Germline V gene sequence: CDR1 SEHNR, CDR2 FQNEAQ (reference sequence). The CDR3 is 15 amino acids. The CDR3 DNA sequence: TGTGCCAGCAGCCCCTCCGGGTTATACACAGATACGCAGTATTTT. This gives the protein CASSPSGLYTDTQYF.

The CDR3 bases are TGCGCCAGCAGCTTGGAGGGGATCGGCTATGGCTACACCTTC. Translation gives CASSLEGIGYGYTF. The genes are TRBV5-1 and TRBJ1-2, with D possibly TRBD1 on 5 matching bases. This CDR3 has 14 amino acids. The V gene's germline CDR1 is SGHRS and CDR2 YFSETQ. Trimming removed 0 bases at V and 4 bases at J, with 10 bases between.

This sequence joins TRBV20-1 and TRBJ2-7, with D unclear. V lost 0 bases to trimming and J lost 7 bases, with 19 bases between them. This CDR3 comprises 15 residues. Germline-derived CDR1 and CDR2 are DFQATT and SNEGSKA (reference sequence). The CDR3 protein is CSARDRYISNREQYF. CDR3 coding DNA: TGCAGTGCTAGAGACCGCTACATTTCAAACAGAGAGCAGTACTTC.

The chain is built from TRBV7-6 and TRBJ2-1, with 7 positions matching TRBD2. The CDR3 is 17 residues long. CDR1 and CDR2 from the germline V gene are SGHVS and FNYEAQ. The V segment lost 0 bases and the J segment 5 bases; nucleotides outside the gene matches: 10. The CDR3 nucleotides are TGTGCCAGCAGCTTAGCGAGAATTGGGACTACCGACAATGAGCAGTTCTTC. Translated, it gives CASSLARIGTTDNEQFF.

This clonotype came up a few times. The gene calls are TRBV6-2 or TRBV6-3 and TRBJ2-5; unclear D gene. The V gene lost 5 bases and the J gene lost 1 base, with 11 bases spanning the gap. The CDR3 loop spans 14 amino acids. Germline CDR1 and CDR2: MNHEY and SVGEGT. The CDR3 DNA is TGTGCCAGCAGTCCACTCCGTTCCCAAGAGACCCAGTACTTC. It encodes CASSPLRSQETQYF.

The rearrangement links TRBV2 to TRBJ1-1; 10 nucleotides align to TRBD1. This CDR3 has 14 amino acids. V lost 8 bases and J lost 4; bases outside the gene matches: 7. The germline gives CDR1 SNHLY, CDR2 FYNNEI. CDR3 sequence: CASGDRGPFTEAFF. The CDR3 nucleotides are TGTGCCAGCGGCGACAGGGGGCCGTTCACTGAAGCTTTCTTT.

Regarding this clonotype: Germline and junction disagree at one end, which may indicate a read error. This chain uses TRBV5-1 with TRBJ1-2, with 7 bases fitting TRBD1. In germline, CDR1 is SGHRS, CDR2 YFSETQ. This CDR3 has 13 residues. The CDR3 DNA follows: TGCGCCAGCAGCGAGGGACAGTCCTATGACTACACCTTC. Encoded protein: CASSEGQSYDYTF.

This chain uses TRBV6-4 with TRBJ2-7; no definite D call. V was cut by 7 bases and J by 3 bases, with 10 bases left in between. The CDR3 consists of 12 residues. Germline V gene data show CDR1 as MRHNA and CDR2 as SNTAGT. The CDR3 sequence is CASNPRHYEQYF. Here the CDR3 DNA reads TGTGCCAGCAACCCCAGGCACTACGAGCAGTACTTC.

This chain links TRBV3-1 with TRBJ2-3; D is perhaps TRBD1 or TRBD2 (5 bases each). Germline V gives CDR1 LGHDT, CDR2 YNNKEL (reference sequence). Trimming took off 6 bases at V and 11 bases at J, with 12 bases between the two ends. The CDR3 extends over 11 amino acids. CDR3 DNA: TGTGCCAGCAGTTTCGGGACCATGCAGTATTTT. Its protein product is CASSFGTMQYF.

In this sample, this clonotype turned up a few times. The chain carries TRBV20-1 and TRBJ2-7; maybe TRBD2 (6 bases). Per germline, CDR1 DFQATT and CDR2 SNEGSKA (reference sequence). This CDR3 spans 13 amino acids. The V gene lost 8 bases and the J gene lost 7 bases, with 21 bases spanning the gap. The CDR3, as DNA: TGCAGTTTCCGGGGAGGCAGCTTCGGTGAGCAGTACTTC. It specifies CSFRGGSFGEQYF.

The chain couples TRBV20-1 to TRBJ2-3, with D unresolved. Per germline, CDR1 DFQATT and CDR2 SNEGSKA (reference sequence). This CDR3 is 15 amino acids long. V lost 2 bases and J lost 5, with 17 bases in between. The CDR3 loop is CSARPPPAPQDTQYF. CDR3 bases: TGCAGTGCTAGACCCCCTCCGGCCCCACAAGATACGCAGTATTTT.

The chain has TRBV12-3 or TRBV12-4 and TRBJ1-2; weak D call: TRBD1 (6 bases). The V gene lost 4 bases and the J gene lost 7 bases, with 19 bases spanning the gap. CDR3 size: 15 residues. In nucleotides, the CDR3 is TGTGCCAGCAGTTCCAGGGCCGGACAGTTTCGTGGCTACACCTTC. It translates to CASSSRAGQFRGYTF.

This rearrangement joins TRBV18 to TRBJ1-5; 9 bases agree with TRBD1. CDR3 size: 15 residues. Germline V gene data show CDR1 as KGHSH and CDR2 as LQKENI. J gave up 4 bases and V 6 bases, and 7 bases lay outside the gene matches. CDR3 in DNA: TGTGCCAGCTCGTCCGGGACAGGGAAGAATCAGCCCCAGCATTTT. It is translated as CASSSGTGKNQPQHF. Full variable domain (missing parts from reference TRBV18 and TRBJ1-5): NAGVMQNPRHLVRRRGQEARLRCSPMKGHSHVYWYRQLPEEGLKFMVYLQKENIIDESGMPKERFSAEFPKEGPSILRIQQVVRGDSAAYFCASSSGTGKNQPQHFGDGTRLSIL.

This chain joins TRBV5-1 and TRBJ2-3, with 10 bases aligning to TRBD2. This CDR3 has 13 residues. Trimming cost V 9 bases and J 2 bases; bases outside gene matches: 3. The germline V gene encodes CDR1 SGHRS and CDR2 YFSETQ. The CDR3 protein is CATGLAATDTQYF. The DNA for the CDR3 is TGCGCCACCGGACTAGCGGCCACAGATACGCAGTATTTT.

Note on this clonotype: One junction end does not reproduce the germline sequence, and a read error may be involved. V is TRBV11-1 and J is TRBJ2-7, with a possible D match to TRBD2 (5 bases). Per the germline V gene, CDR1 is SGHAT and CDR2 is FQDESV (reference sequence). This CDR3 is 15 amino acids long. The CDR3 DNA sequence: TGTGCCAGCGGCTTAGCTGTCCTAGCATCCTACGAGCAGTACTTC. Translating it yields CASGLAVLASYEQYF.

This clonotype appeared a few times. The chain has TRBV29-1 and TRBJ2-2; perhaps D is TRBD1 or TRBD2 (6 bases each). The CDR3 spans 15 residues. Trimming left V 5 bases short and J 4 bases short, with 17 bases between. Looked up from germline, CDR1 is SQVTM and CDR2 is ANQGSEA. As DNA, the CDR3 is TGCAGCGTTCATCTCCTACAGGGAGGCACCGGGGAGCTGTTTTTT. Amino acids: CSVHLLQGGTGELFF.

The chain uses TRBV21-1 and TRBJ2-1; the D call TRBD1 from the table was never checked on the DNA. TRBV21-1 is designated a pseudogene. This CDR3 has 17 residues. CDR3 region: CASSKDGGTLVWNEQFF. The CDR3 bases are TGTGCCAGCAGCAAAGATGGGGGGACACTTGTGTGGAATGAGCAGTTCTTC.